The 17 T cell receptor beta chains given below trace back to one sample, sequenced in a study of T cell responses to AZD1222 COVID-19 vaccine. Some clones are missing from TCRdb's copy, which holds only in-frame ones; the method was immunoSEQ multiplex PCR. The profile shows about 120,000 clones, roughly nine tenths of them singletons. Sequenced material: peripheral blood, taken on day 0 of AZD1222 vaccination. The receptors derive from an adult in good health.

The chain combines TRBV5-1 with TRBJ2-3, with D perhaps given as TRBD1 or TRBD2 (6 bases each). V was shortened by 4 bases and J by 2 bases, with 17 bases between the two germline ends. Germline loops: CDR1 SGHRS, CDR2 YFSETQ. This CDR3 is 16 amino acids long. The CDR3 DNA follows: TGCGCCAGCAGCCGGAGGGGTAGGGGGTCCACAGATACGCAGTATTTT. Protein product: CASSRRGRGSTDTQYF.

The chain joins TRBV28 to TRBJ2-1; TRBD2 is a possible D gene (5 bases). Deletions cut 4 bases from V and 5 bases from J, with 18 bases between. CDR3 length: 16 amino acids. The germline CDR1 and CDR2 sequences are MDHEN and SYDVKM. The DNA of the CDR3 is TGTGCCAGCAGTTCACCCACCGGGATCTCAAACAATGAGCAGTTCTTC. This encodes CASSSPTGISNNEQFF.

The chain uses TRBV6-5 and TRBJ1-1; 7 bases are shared with TRBD1. Germline trimming cut 6 bases from V and 0 bases from J; bases unmatched to any gene: 4. Germline V gene sequence: CDR1 MNHEY, CDR2 SVGAGI. CDR3 size: 14 residues. CDR3 bases: TGTGCCAGCAGGGGGGGACAGTTGAACACTGAAGCTTTCTTT. Amino acids: CASRGGQLNTEAFF.

This sequence joins TRBV7-3 and TRBJ2-2; 15 nucleotides match TRBD2. V dropped 5 bases and J dropped 6; count of bases not matched to a gene: 4. Germline CDR1 is SGHTA and CDR2 is FQGTGA. This CDR3 is 16 amino acids long. The CDR3 spells CASSDRTSGRAGELFF. The CDR3 DNA follows: TGTGCCAGCAGCGACCGGACTAGCGGGAGGGCCGGGGAGCTGTTTTTT.

The chain employs TRBV7-3 and TRBJ1-2; no reliable D call. V dropped 8 bases and J dropped 2 bases, with 12 bases sitting between them. This CDR3 has 13 residues. Germline-derived CDR1 and CDR2 are SGHTA and FQGTGA. CDR3 sequence: CASGPGGNYGYTF. The CDR3 DNA reads as TGTGCCAGCGGCCCGGGTGGGAACTATGGCTACACCTTC.

The chain is built from TRBV9 and TRBJ2-1; maybe TRBD1 (5 bases). The V gene lost 0 bases and the J gene lost 6 bases, with 10 bases spanning the gap. Germline CDR1 and CDR2: SGDLS and YYNGEE. The CDR3 runs to 14 residues. CDR3 nucleotide sequence: TGTGCCAGCAGCGTAGTCGGACACTTCAATGAGCAGTTCTTC. Its translation: CASSVVGHFNEQFF.

The V and J genes are TRBV11-2 and TRBJ1-1; D perhaps matches TRBD1 (6 bases). Trimming cost V 8 bases and J 5 bases, with 15 bases left between them. The CDR3 covers 13 residues. The germline V gene has CDR1 SGHAT and CDR2 FQNNGV. For the CDR3, the DNA is TGTGCCAGCCGGCGGGACATTGCGACTGAAGCTTTCTTT. This translates into CASRRDIATEAFF.

The chain has TRBV2 and TRBJ2-1; tentatively, D is TRBD2 (6 bases). V gave up 6 bases and J gave up 9 bases, with 12 bases separating them. CDR1 and CDR2 (germline): SNHLY, FYNNEI. The CDR3 is 12 amino acids. Here the CDR3 DNA reads TGTGCCAGCAGGGGGGACTCTGGTGAGCAGTTCTTC. Protein product: CASRGDSGEQFF.

The count of this clone is one. The chain couples TRBV5-6 to TRBJ1-2; the D is unclear. The CDR3 is 13 amino acids. The V gene lost 0 bases and the J gene lost 7 bases, with 10 bases spanning the gap. Germline CDR1 and CDR2: SGHDT and YYEEEE. CDR3 sequence: CASSLDLGRGYTF. For the CDR3, the DNA is TGTGCCAGCAGCTTGGACCTGGGCCGTGGCTACACCTTC.

The V and J genes are TRBV21-1 and TRBJ1-5. TRBV21-1 is a listed pseudogene. The CDR3 spans 12 residues. CDR3 amino acids: CASSPPEQPQHF. CDR3 sequence (DNA): TGTGCCAGCAGCCCCCCCGAACAGCCCCAGCATTTT.

The rearrangement uses TRBV7-3 and TRBJ2-5; D is unresolved. From germline, CDR1 is SGHTA and CDR2 FQGTGA. V lost 6 bases to trimming and J lost 1 base, with 15 bases between them. The CDR3 spans 15 residues. Written as DNA, the CDR3 is TGTGCCAGCAGTCCCGGGCCAAGTGGCCAAGAGACCCAGTACTTC. Protein sequence: CASSPGPSGQETQYF. The whole variable domain, filled in from reference TRBV7-3 and TRBJ2-5, reads GAGVSQTPSNKVTEKGKYVELRCDPISGHTALYWYRQSLGQGPEFLIYFQGTGAADDSGLPNDRFFAVRPEGSVSTLKIQRTERGDSAVYLCASSPGPSGQETQYFGPGTRLLVL.

V usage is TRBV6-2 or TRBV6-3 and J usage is TRBJ2-2; tentative D call: TRBD2 (5 bases). The V gene lost 8 bases and the J gene lost 5 bases, with 9 bases spanning the gap. This CDR3 spans 12 amino acids. Germline CDR1 is MNHEY and CDR2 is SVGEGT. The CDR3: CASGPGTGELFF. CDR3 sequence (DNA): TGTGCCAGCGGCCCGGGGACCGGGGAGCTGTTTTTT.

The chain joins TRBV25-1 to TRBJ2-4, with D tentatively TRBD1 (6 bases). The germline V and J ends were trimmed by 6 bases and 8 bases, with 14 bases remaining between them. In germline, CDR1 is MGHDK, CDR2 SYGVNS. This CDR3 comprises 13 residues. CDR3 sequence: CASRPIDRHIQYF. CDR3 in DNA: TGTGCCAGCAGACCCATAGACAGGCACATTCAGTACTTC.

The chain combines TRBV19 with TRBJ1-5, with D perhaps TRBD1 (5 bases). CDR3 length equals 13 residues. Deletions cut 6 bases from V and 5 bases from J, with 11 bases between. CDR1 and CDR2 from the germline V gene are LNHDA and SQIVND (reference sequence). The CDR3 sequence is CASSNIGDQPQHF. In DNA form, the CDR3 reads TGTGCCAGTAGCAATATAGGGGATCAGCCCCAGCATTTT. Supplemented by reference TRBV19 and TRBJ1-5, the full variable domain reads DGGITQSPKYLFRKEGQNVTLSCEQNLNHDAMYWYRQDPGQGLRLIYYSQIVNDFQKGDIAEGYSVSREKKESFPLTVTSAQKNPTAFYLCASSNIGDQPQHFGDGTRLSIL.

This clone was seen more than once but under ten times. The chain uses TRBV7-2 and TRBJ1-5, with D perhaps TRBD1 (5 bases). The germline gives CDR1 SGHTA, CDR2 FQGNSA. This CDR3 has 15 residues. Trimming left V 1 base short and J 3 bases short, with 10 bases between. The CDR3 DNA reads TGTGCCAGCAGCTTAGGGGGGGACTACAATCAGCCCCAGCATTTT. Its translation is CASSLGGDYNQPQHF.

This clone has only one observation. The genes are TRBV7-6 and TRBJ2-1; TRBD1 matches at 11 bases. The trim removed 4 bases at V and 6 bases at J, leaving 2 bases unmatched. CDR1 and CDR2 (germline): SGHVS, FNYEAQ. The CDR3 has 14 amino acids. CDR3 amino acids: CASSSGTGGNEQFF. The CDR3 nucleotides are TGTGCCAGCAGCTCCGGGACAGGGGGCAATGAGCAGTTCTTC.

The chain has TRBV6-2 or TRBV6-3 and TRBJ2-1; the D is unclear. V was cut by 2 bases and J by 9 bases, with 8 bases left in between. The CDR3 spans 12 residues. Germline lookup yields CDR1 MNHEY and CDR2 SVGEGT. The CDR3 nucleotides are TGTGCCAGCAGTTACAGGGTCCCTGAGCAGTTCTTC. Its protein is CASSYRVPEQFF.